Following are 13 T cell receptor beta chains from one sample sequenced in a study of naive and memory T cell subsets. Broader study findings: Especially in CD8 cells, naive repertoires contained a few larger clonotypes, possibly CD45RA-re-expressing memory cells.

Their recognized antigens are unknown. Both TRBC1 and TRBC2 were covered by a beta constant-region primer of two equimolar oligonucleotides. Four rounds of PCR amplified the ligated cDNA using nested alpha and beta constant-region primers plus SP2. TCRdb passed the UMI-ligation and nested PCR reads through MiXCR, listing each CDR3 protein once. Found here are around 83,000 distinct CDR3 sequences, about 11% of them singletons; the top ten hold 0.13%. Sequencing was carried out using naive CD4+ T cells from blood. The receptor set was obtained from a human donor in good health.

The genes are TRBV12-3 or TRBV12-4 and TRBJ2-7, with D possibly being TRBD1 (5 bases). The CDR3 sequence is 17 residues long. Between the trimmed V and J ends, which lost 5 bases and 4 bases, there was a span of 24 bases. CDR3 sequence: CASSLGAFGLSSYEQYF. The CDR3 nucleotides read TGTGCCAGCAGTCTAGGGGCCTTCGGGTTATCTTCATACGAGCAGTACTTC.

The sample holds a few counts of this clonotype. The chain couples TRBV15 to TRBJ1-3; no definite D call. Germline V gene data show CDR1 as LNHNV and CDR2 as YYDKDF (reference sequence). The CDR3 has 14 amino acids. The germline V and J ends were trimmed by 0 bases and 2 bases, with 5 bases remaining between them. CDR3 nucleotide sequence: TGTGCCACCAGCAGAGATCCGACTGGAAACACCATATATTTT. Its protein product is CATSRDPTGNTIYF.

The gene calls are TRBV6-2 or TRBV6-3 and TRBJ2-5; D unclear. This CDR3 has 15 residues. The V end lost 2 bases, the J end lost 1 base, and 11 bases lay between the germline ends. CDR1 is MNHEY and CDR2 is SVGEGT in the germline V gene. The CDR3 sequence is CASSYGSQIQETQYF. Here the CDR3 DNA reads TGTGCCAGCAGTTACGGTTCACAGATCCAAGAGACCCAGTACTTC.

This chain connects TRBV6-2 or TRBV6-3 to TRBJ1-1; 12 bases map to TRBD1. The CDR3 contains 14 residues. V lost 4 bases to trimming and J lost 9 bases; unmatched junction nucleotides: 6. Germline V gene data show CDR1 as MNHEY and CDR2 as SVGEGT. CDR3 in amino acids: CASSSVGQGAKAFF. CDR3 coding DNA: TGTGCCAGCAGTTCTGTGGGACAGGGGGCTAAAGCTTTCTTT.

This clonotype was counted a few times. This rearrangement joins TRBV27 to TRBJ2-1; D tentatively reads TRBD1 or TRBD2 (5 bases each). V dropped 5 bases and J dropped 2 bases, with 16 bases sitting between them. Germline loops: CDR1 MNHEY, CDR2 SMNVEV (reference sequence). The CDR3 is 16 residues long. The CDR3 reads CASSQRGPKTYNEQFF. CDR3 DNA: TGTGCCAGCAGTCAAAGGGGACCGAAAACCTACAATGAGCAGTTCTTC.

In this sample, this clonotype turned up a few times. The J gene is TRBJ2-3, the V gene TRBV28; possibly TRBD1 or TRBD2 for D (5 bases each). The CDR3 spans 16 residues. The germline gives CDR1 MDHEN, CDR2 SYDVKM. The V and J ends lost 3 bases and 8 bases respectively, with 21 bases between them. The CDR3, as DNA: TGTGCCAGCAGTTTGGTGAAGGGACCTTTAGCCCGTACGCAGTATTTT. This encodes CASSLVKGPLARTQYF.

There are many counts of this clonotype. The chain employs TRBV18 and TRBJ1-5; tentative D call: TRBD1 (5 bases). Germline CDR1 is KGHSH and CDR2 is LQKENI. CDR3 length: 14 residues. Trimming left V 4 bases short and J 0 bases short, with 7 bases between. The CDR3 bases are TGTGCCAGCTCACAGGGGAATAGCAATCAGCCCCAGCATTTT. This gives the protein CASSQGNSNQPQHF.

V is TRBV2 and J is TRBJ1-6; D unresolved. This CDR3 comprises 14 residues. In germline, CDR1 is SNHLY, CDR2 FYNNEI. Trimming cost V 1 base and J 10 bases, with 11 bases left between them. Written as DNA, the CDR3 is TGTGCCAGCAGTGAAGGATCGCGTGGGTCACCCCTCCACTTT. This encodes CASSEGSRGSPLHF.

This clonotype appeared many times. This chain joins TRBV7-3 and TRBJ2-3, with D possibly matching TRBD2 (6 bases). Germline-derived CDR1 and CDR2 are SGHTA and FQGTGA. The CDR3 spans 15 residues. Deletions cut 5 bases from V and 2 bases from J, with 14 bases between. The DNA for the CDR3 is TGTGCCAGCAGCCCGACTAGGAAACTCACAGATACGCAGTATTTT. Residues: CASSPTRKLTDTQYF. Complete variable domain (other parts from reference TRBV7-3 and TRBJ2-3): GAGVSQTPSNKVTEKGKYVELRCDPISGHTALYWYRQSLGQGPEFLIYFQGTGAADDSGLPNDRFFAVRPEGSVSTLKIQRTERGDSAVYLCASSPTRKLTDTQYFGPGTRLTVL.

The V and J genes are TRBV28 and TRBJ2-6; D not certain. V gave up 1 base and J gave up 0 bases, with 13 bases separating them. CDR1 and CDR2 (germline): MDHEN, SYDVKM. The CDR3 sequence is 18 residues long. Written as DNA, the CDR3 is TGTGCCAGCAGTTTATCGGCGTACAAGATCTCTGGGGCCAACGTCCTGACTTTC. As protein: CASSLSAYKISGANVLTF.

This clonotype was picked up many times. This chain joins TRBV7-9 and TRBJ1-4; D is uncertain. The germline CDR1 and CDR2 sequences are SEHNR and FQNEAQ (reference sequence). The CDR3 has 14 amino acids. V was clipped by 3 bases and J by 0 bases, with 5 bases between them. Written as DNA, the CDR3 is TGTGCCAGCAGCTTTCCTGCAACTAATGAAAAACTGTTTTTT. Translating it yields CASSFPATNEKLFF.

This clonotype showed up many times. This chain joins TRBV7-6 and TRBJ2-1, with D tentatively TRBD1 (5 bases). The CDR3 runs to 14 residues. The germline V gene encodes CDR1 SGHVS and CDR2 FNYEAQ. The V gene lost 4 bases and the J gene lost 5 bases, with 12 bases spanning the gap. As DNA, the CDR3 is TGTGCCAGCAGCTCGCCGACAGAACACAATGAGCAGTTCTTC. Encoded protein: CASSSPTEHNEQFF.

The chain joins TRBV18 to TRBJ2-7, with D perhaps assigned TRBD1 or TRBD2 (5 bases each). The germline gives CDR1 KGHSH, CDR2 LQKENI. V dropped 3 bases and J dropped 4 bases, with 16 bases sitting between them. This CDR3 region has 15 residues. In DNA form, the CDR3 reads TGTGCCAGCTCACCGGTCTGGGGGACCAAATACGAGCAGTACTTC. It encodes CASSPVWGTKYEQYF. Supplemented by reference TRBV18 and TRBJ2-7, the full variable domain reads NAGVMQNPRHLVRRRGQEARLRCSPMKGHSHVYWYRQLPEEGLKFMVYLQKENIIDESGMPKERFSAEFPKEGPSILRIQQVVRGDSAAYFCASSPVWGTKYEQYFGPGTRLTVT.